Shown below are 10 T cell receptor beta chains from a single sample sequenced in a study of human T cells and chemical hapten exposure. Stated time point: patch test 2, 6 weeks after DPC sensitization. The sample's treatment: therapeutic diphenylcyclopropenone sensitization with weekly scalp DPC. MiXCR was run by TCRdb on the RACE reads, yielding one entry per CDR3 protein. The table shows roughly 96,000 distinct CDR3 sequences, with 9% to 9.5% occurring only once. The material sequenced was whole blood, taken in connection with sensitization to the hapten diphenylcyclopropenone (DPC). The receptors were gathered from a woman in her thirties or forties with alopecia areata. Some clones in this sample may be carry-over from other donors' samples.

This clonotype appeared many times. The genes are TRBV27 and TRBJ1-5, with no clear D. With 9 bases removed from V and 2 bases from J, the gap between germline ends came to 14 bases. The length of the CDR3 is 14 residues. The germline V gene encodes CDR1 MNHEY and CDR2 SMNVEV (reference sequence). CDR3 region: CARKMGFGNQPQHF. The DNA of the CDR3 is TGTGCCAGGAAAATGGGGTTCGGCAATCAGCCCCAGCATTTT.

The rearrangement uses TRBV5-1 and TRBJ1-6, with 8 bases lining up with TRBD1. The ends lost 0 bases at V and 9 bases at J; junction bases unmatched: 8. Germline V gene lookup returns CDR1 SGHRS and CDR2 YFSETQ. CDR3 length: 16 amino acids. CDR3: CASSLEAAGGGSPLHF. CDR3 bases: TGCGCCAGCAGCTTGGAAGCCGCAGGGGGCGGTTCACCCCTCCACTTT.

This clonotype was observed a few times. The J gene is TRBJ1-4, the V gene TRBV28; a possible D gene is TRBD1 (6 bases). Germline V CDR1 and CDR2: MDHEN, SYDVKM. The CDR3 extends over 14 amino acids. V dropped 6 bases and J dropped 16 bases, with 24 bases sitting between them. The CDR3 DNA sequence: TGTGCCAGCAGGGCGGGACATCTTAATGAAAATGAGTTTTTT. It is translated as CASRAGHLNENEFF.

This clonotype occurred many times. This chain connects TRBV20-1 to TRBJ2-2, with a tentative D call TRBD1 (6 bases). There are 19 residues in the CDR3. Trimming shortened V by 4 bases and J by 5 bases, and 29 bases separated the two germline ends. CDR1 is DFQATT and CDR2 is SNEGSKA in the germline V gene (reference sequence). The CDR3 nucleotides read TGCAGTGCTACACCCGGGACAAAGATAGCCTCCTTAGTTACCGGGGAGCTGTTTTTT. This translates into CSATPGTKIASLVTGELFF.

This clonotype was detected a few times. The chain employs TRBV7-9 and TRBJ2-1; 12 bases are a match to TRBD2. V trimming: 5 bases; J trimming: 9 bases; junction bases outside the gene matches: 8. The CDR3 covers 15 residues. Germline V gene lookup returns CDR1 SEHNR and CDR2 FQNEAQ (reference sequence). In DNA form, the CDR3 reads TGTGCCAGCAGCGCCCGACTAGCGGGAGAAGGTGAGCAGTTCTTC. Translating gives CASSARLAGEGEQFF.

This sequence joins TRBV28 and TRBJ2-3, with 10 positions matching TRBD2. The junction had 3 bases not matched to a gene; V was cut back by 3 bases and J by 3 bases. The CDR3 is 15 residues long. From germline, CDR1 is MDHEN and CDR2 SYDVKM. CDR3 in amino acids: CASSLSSGSTDTQYF. CDR3 DNA sequence: TGTGCCAGCAGTTTGTCTAGCGGGAGTACAGATACGCAGTATTTT. Drawing the rest from reference TRBV28 and TRBJ2-3, the complete variable domain is DVKVTQSSRYLVKRTGEKVFLECVQDMDHENMFWYRQDPGLGLRLIYFSYDVKMKEKGDIPEGYSVSREKKERFSLILESASTNQTSMYLCASSLSSGSTDTQYFGPGTRLTVL.

This clonotype was seen at least ten times. The chain employs TRBV20-1 and TRBJ2-7; TRBD1 aligns across 10 bases. The junction had 6 bases not matched to a gene; V was cut back by 1 base and J by 3 bases. CDR3 length: 15 amino acids. Germline assignment: CDR1 DFQATT and CDR2 SNEGSKA (reference sequence). The CDR3: CSARAPTGGLYEQYF. DNA for the CDR3: TGCAGTGCTAGAGCACCGACAGGGGGCCTCTACGAGCAGTACTTC.

This clonotype was recorded a few times. The rearrangement uses TRBV6-6 and TRBJ2-1; D is possibly TRBD1 (6 bases). V was shortened by 5 bases and J by 10 bases, with 15 bases between the two germline ends. Germline values: CDR1 MNHNY, CDR2 SVGAGI (reference sequence). The CDR3 has 13 residues. CDR3 coding DNA: TGTGCCAGCAGTATCTCCAGGGGAACAGAGCAGTTCTTC. This sequence encodes CASSISRGTEQFF.

This clonotype was counted at least ten times. Relative to the germline gene, one junction end is altered; a read error may explain this. This chain links TRBV5-1 with TRBJ2-5; a weak D match, TRBD1 (6 bases). Germline V CDR1 and CDR2: SGHRS, YFSETQ. The CDR3 sequence is 13 residues long. In nucleotides, the CDR3 is TGTGCCAGCAGCTTAGGGGGCCAAGAGACCCAGTACTTC. It translates to CASSLGGQETQYF.

The chain is built from TRBV28 and TRBJ1-6; 7 nucleotides agree with TRBD1. The V segment lost 7 bases and the J segment 8 bases; nucleotides outside the gene matches: 8. This CDR3 contains 14 residues. The germline gives CDR1 MDHEN, CDR2 SYDVKM. CDR3 in amino acids: CASTGQVLDSPLHF. CDR3 nucleotides: TGTGCCAGCACCGGACAGGTGCTCGATTCACCCCTCCACTTT.